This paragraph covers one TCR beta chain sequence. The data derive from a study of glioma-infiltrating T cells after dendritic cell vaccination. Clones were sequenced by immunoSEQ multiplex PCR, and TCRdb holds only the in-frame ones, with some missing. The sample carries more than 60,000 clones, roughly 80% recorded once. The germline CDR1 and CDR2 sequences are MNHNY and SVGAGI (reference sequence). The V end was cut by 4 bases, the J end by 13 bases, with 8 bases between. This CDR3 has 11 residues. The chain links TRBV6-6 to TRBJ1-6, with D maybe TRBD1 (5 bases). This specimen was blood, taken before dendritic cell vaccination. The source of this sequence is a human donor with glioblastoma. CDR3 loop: CASSFGGPLHF. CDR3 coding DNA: TGTGCCAGCAGTTTCGGGGGGCCCCTCCACTTT.